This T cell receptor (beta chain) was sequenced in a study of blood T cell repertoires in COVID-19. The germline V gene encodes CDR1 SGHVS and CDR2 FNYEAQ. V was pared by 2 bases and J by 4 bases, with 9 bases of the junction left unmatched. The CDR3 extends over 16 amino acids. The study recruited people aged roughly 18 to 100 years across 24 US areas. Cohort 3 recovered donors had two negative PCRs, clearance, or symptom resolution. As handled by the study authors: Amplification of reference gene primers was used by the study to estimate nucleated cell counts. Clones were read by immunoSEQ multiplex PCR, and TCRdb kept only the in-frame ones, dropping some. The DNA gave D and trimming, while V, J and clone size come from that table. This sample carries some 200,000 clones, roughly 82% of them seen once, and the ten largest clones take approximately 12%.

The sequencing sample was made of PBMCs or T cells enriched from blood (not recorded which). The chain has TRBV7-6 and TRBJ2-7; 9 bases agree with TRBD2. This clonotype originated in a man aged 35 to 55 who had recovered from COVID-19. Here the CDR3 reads CASSLRGGRAAYEQYF. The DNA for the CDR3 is TGTGCCAGCAGCTTAAGGGGCGGGAGGGCCGCTTACGAGCAGTACTTC.